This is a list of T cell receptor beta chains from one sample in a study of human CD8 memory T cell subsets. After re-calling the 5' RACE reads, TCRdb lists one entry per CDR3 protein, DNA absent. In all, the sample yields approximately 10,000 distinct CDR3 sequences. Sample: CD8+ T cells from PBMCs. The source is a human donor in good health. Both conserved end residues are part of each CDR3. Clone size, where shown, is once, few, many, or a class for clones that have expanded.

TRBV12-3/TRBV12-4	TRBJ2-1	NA	CASYNPGNEQFF
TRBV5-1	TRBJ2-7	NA	CASSYLGVLEQYF
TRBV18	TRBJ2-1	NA	CASSPVLQGSYNEQFF
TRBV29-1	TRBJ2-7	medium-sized	CSVEGTPFSYEQYF
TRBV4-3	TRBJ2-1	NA	CASSLGFRTSGRLRNEQFF
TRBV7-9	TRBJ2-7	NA	CASSSPGRGYEQYF
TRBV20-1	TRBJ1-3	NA	CSVTGPSAGNTIYF
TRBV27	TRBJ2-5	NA	CASSLAGGLETQYF
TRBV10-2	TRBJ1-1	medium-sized	CASSESGGAGTEAFF
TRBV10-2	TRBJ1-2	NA	CASSESRGQRYGYTF